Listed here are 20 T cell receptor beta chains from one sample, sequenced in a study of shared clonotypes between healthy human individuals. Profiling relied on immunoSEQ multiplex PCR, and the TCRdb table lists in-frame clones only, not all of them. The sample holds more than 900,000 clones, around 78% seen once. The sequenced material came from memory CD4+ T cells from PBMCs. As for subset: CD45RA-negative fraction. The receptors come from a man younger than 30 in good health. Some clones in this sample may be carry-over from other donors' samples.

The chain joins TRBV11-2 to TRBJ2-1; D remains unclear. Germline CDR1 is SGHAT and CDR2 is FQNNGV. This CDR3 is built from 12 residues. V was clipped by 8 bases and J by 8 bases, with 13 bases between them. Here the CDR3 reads CASAIRSDEQFF. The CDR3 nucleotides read TGTGCCAGCGCTATAAGGTCGGATGAGCAGTTCTTC.

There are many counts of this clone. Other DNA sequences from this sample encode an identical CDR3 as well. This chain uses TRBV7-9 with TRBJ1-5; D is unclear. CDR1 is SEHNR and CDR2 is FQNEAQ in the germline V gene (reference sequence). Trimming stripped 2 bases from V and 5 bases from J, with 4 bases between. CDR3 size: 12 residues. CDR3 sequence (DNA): TGTGCCAGCAGCTTACGGGATCAGCCCCAGCATTTT. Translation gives CASSLRDQPQHF.

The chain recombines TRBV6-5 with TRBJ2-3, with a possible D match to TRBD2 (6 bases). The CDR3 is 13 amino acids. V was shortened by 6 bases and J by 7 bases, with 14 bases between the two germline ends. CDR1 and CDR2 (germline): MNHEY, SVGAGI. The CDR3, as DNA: TGTGCCAGCAGCCTATCGGGAGCGAATACGCAGTATTTT. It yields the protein CASSLSGANTQYF.

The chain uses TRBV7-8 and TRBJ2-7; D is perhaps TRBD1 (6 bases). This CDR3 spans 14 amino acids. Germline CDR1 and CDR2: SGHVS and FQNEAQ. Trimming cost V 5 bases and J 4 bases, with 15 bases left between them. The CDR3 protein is CASSGRTAHYEQYF. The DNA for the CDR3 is TGTGCCAGCAGCGGCCGGACAGCGCATTACGAGCAGTACTTC. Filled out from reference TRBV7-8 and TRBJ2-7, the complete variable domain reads GAGVSQSPRYKVAKRGQDVALRCDPISGHVSLFWYQQALGQGPEFLTYFQNEAQLDKSGLPSDRFFAERPEGSVSTLKIQRTQQEDSAVYLCASSGRTAHYEQYFGPGTRLTVT.

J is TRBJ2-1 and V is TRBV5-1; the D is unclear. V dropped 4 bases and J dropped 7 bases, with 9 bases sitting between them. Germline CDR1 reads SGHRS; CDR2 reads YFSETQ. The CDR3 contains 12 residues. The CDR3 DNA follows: TGCGCCAGCAGCCCCCAGAGGAATGAGCAGTTCTTC. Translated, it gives CASSPQRNEQFF.

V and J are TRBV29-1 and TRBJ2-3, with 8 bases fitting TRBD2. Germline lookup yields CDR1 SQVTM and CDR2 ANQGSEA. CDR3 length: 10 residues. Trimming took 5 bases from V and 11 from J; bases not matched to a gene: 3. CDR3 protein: CSVLAGQQYF. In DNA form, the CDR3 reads TGCAGCGTTCTAGCGGGTCAGCAGTATTTT.

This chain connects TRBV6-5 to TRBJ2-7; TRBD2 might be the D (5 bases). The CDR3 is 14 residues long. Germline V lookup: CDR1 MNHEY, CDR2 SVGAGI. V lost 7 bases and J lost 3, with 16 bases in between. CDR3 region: CASNNDGVHYEQYF. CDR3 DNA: TGTGCCAGCAACAACGACGGGGTGCACTACGAGCAGTACTTC.

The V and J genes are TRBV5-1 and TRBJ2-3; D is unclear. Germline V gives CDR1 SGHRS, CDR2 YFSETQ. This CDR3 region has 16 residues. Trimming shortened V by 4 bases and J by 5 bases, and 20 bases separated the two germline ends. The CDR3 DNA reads TGCGCCAGCAGCCTAAGTAACTCCCTCTTGATAGATACGCAGTATTTT. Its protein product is CASSLSNSLLIDTQYF.

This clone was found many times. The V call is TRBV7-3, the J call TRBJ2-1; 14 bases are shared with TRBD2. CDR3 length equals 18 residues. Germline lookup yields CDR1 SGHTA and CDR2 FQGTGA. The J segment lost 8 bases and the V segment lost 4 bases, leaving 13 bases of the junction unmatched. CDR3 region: CASSSTRGLAGELDEQFF. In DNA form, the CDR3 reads TGTGCCAGCAGCTCAACAAGGGGACTAGCGGGAGAGCTTGATGAGCAGTTCTTC.

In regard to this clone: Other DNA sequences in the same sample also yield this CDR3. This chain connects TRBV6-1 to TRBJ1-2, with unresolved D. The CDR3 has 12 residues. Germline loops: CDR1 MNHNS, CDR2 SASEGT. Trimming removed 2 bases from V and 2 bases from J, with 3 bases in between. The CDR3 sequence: CASSELNYGYTF. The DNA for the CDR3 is TGTGCCAGCAGTGAATTAAACTATGGCTACACCTTC.

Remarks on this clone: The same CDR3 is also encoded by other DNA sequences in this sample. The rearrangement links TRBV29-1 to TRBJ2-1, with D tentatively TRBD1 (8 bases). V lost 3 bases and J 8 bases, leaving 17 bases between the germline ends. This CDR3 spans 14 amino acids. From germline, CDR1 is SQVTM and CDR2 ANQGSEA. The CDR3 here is CSVDGTGGGDEQFF. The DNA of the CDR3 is TGCAGCGTTGATGGCACAGGGGGAGGGGATGAGCAGTTCTTC.

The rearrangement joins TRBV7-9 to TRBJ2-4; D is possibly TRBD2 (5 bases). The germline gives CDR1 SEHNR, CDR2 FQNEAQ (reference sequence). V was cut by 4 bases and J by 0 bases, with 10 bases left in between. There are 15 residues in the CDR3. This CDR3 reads CASSSSREAKNIQYF. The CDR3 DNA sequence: TGTGCCAGCAGCTCCTCTCGGGAAGCCAAAAACATTCAGTACTTC.

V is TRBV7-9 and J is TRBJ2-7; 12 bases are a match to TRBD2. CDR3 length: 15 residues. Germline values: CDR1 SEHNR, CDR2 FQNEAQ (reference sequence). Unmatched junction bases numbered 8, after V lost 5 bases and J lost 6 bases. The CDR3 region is CASSLLAGGPAEQYF. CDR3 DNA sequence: TGTGCCAGCAGCCTGCTAGCGGGAGGGCCGGCCGAGCAGTACTTC.

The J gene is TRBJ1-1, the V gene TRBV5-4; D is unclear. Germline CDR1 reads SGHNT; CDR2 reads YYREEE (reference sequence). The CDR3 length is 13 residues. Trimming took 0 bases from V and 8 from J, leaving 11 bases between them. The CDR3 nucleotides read TGTGCCAGCAGCTTGGATTCCGGCGCCGAAGCTTTCTTT. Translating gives CASSLDSGAEAFF.

In DNA, the CDR3 is TGCGCCAGCAGCTTGGCCACGAGAAGCTCCTACAATGAGCAGTTCTTC. This codes for CASSLATRSSYNEQFF. The chain carries TRBV5-1 and TRBJ2-1; D gene uncertain. Trimming removed 0 bases from V and 0 bases from J, with 10 bases in between. The CDR3 is 16 amino acids. Germline lookup yields CDR1 SGHRS and CDR2 YFSETQ.

CDR3 bases: TGTGCCAGCAGCCGAACAGGAGCTCAGCCCCAGCATTTT. Residues: CASSRTGAQPQHF. The rearrangement links TRBV5-6 to TRBJ1-5; possible D gene TRBD1, 5 bases. CDR1 and CDR2 (germline): SGHDT, YYEEEE. V lost 4 bases and J lost 6, with 11 bases in between. The CDR3 runs 13 residues.

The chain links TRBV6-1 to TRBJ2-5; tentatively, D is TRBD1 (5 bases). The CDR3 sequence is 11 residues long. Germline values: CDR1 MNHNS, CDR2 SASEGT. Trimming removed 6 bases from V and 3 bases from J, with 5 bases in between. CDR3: CASRQEETQYF. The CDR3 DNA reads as TGTGCCAGCAGACAGGAAGAGACCCAGTACTTC.

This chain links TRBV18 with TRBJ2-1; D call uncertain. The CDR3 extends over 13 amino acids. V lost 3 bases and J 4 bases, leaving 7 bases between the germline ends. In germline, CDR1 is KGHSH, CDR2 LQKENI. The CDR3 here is CASSPDGYNEQFF. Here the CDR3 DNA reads TGTGCCAGCTCACCTGACGGTTACAATGAGCAGTTCTTC. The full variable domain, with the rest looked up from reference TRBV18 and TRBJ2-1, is NAGVMQNPRHLVRRRGQEARLRCSPMKGHSHVYWYRQLPEEGLKFMVYLQKENIIDESGMPKERFSAEFPKEGPSILRIQQVVRGDSAAYFCASSPDGYNEQFFGPGTRLTVL.

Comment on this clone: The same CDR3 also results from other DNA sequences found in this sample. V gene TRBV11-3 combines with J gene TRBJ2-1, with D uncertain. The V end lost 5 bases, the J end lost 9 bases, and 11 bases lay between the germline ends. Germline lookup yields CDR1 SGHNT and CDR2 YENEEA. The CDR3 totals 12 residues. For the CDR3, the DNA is TGTGCCAGCAGCCCGACGTTGGGTGAGCAGTTCTTC. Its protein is CASSPTLGEQFF.

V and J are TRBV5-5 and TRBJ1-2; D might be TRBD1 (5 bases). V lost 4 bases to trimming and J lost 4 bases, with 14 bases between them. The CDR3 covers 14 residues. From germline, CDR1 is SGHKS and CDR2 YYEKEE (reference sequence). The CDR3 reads CASSPLRDRYGYTF. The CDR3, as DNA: TGTGCCAGCAGCCCCCTACGGGACCGCTATGGCTACACCTTC.